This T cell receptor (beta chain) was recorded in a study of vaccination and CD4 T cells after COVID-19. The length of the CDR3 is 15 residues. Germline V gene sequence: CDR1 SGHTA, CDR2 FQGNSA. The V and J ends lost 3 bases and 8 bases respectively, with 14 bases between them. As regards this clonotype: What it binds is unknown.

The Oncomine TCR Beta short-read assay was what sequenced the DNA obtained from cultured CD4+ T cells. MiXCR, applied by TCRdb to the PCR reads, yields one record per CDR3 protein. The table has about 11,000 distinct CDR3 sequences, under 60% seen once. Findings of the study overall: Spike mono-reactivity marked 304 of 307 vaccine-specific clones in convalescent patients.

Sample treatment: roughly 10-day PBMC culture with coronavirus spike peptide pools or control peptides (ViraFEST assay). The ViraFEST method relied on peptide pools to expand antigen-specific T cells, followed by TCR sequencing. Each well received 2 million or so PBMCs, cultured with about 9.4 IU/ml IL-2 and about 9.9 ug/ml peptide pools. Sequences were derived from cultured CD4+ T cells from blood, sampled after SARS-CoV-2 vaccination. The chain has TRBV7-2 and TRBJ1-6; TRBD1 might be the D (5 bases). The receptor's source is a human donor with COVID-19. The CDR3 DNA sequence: TGTGCCAGCAGCTTGGGGCCAGTTGGAGATTCACCCCTCCACTTT. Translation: CASSLGPVGDSPLHF.